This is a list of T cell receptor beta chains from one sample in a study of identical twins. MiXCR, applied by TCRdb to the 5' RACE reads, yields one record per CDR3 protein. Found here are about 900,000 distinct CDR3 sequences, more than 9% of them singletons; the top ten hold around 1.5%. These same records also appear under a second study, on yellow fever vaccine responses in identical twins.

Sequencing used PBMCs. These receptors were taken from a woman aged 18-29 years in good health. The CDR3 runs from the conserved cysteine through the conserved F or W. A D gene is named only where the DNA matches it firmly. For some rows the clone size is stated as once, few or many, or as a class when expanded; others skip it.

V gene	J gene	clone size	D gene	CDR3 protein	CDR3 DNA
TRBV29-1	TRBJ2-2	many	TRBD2	CSVELAGGWTGELFF	TGCAGCGTTGAGTTAGCGGGAGGTTGGACCGGGGAGCTGTTTTTT
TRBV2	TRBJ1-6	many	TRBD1	CAMRGQFNSPLHF	TGTGCCATGAGGGGACAGTTTAATTCACCCCTCCACTTT
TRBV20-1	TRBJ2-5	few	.	CSAPQMGSGQKETQYF	TGCAGCGCTCCCCAGATGGGTAGCGGACAGAAAGAGACCCAGTACTTC
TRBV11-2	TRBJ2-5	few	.	CASSRTSTDGVTQYF	TGTGCCAGCAGTCGCACATCGACGGATGGCGTTACCCAGTACTTC
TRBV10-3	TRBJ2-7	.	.	CAIMASSEQYF	TGTGCCATCATGGCTAGCAGTGAGCAGTACTTC
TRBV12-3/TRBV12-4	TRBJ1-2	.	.	CASSFFSARGYTF	TGTGCCAGCAGTTTCTTCAGCGCTCGGGGCTACACCTTC
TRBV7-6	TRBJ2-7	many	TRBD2	CASSPGTNSYEQYF	TGTGCCAGCAGCCCCGGGACTAACTCCTACGAGCAGTACTTC
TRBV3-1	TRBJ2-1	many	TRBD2	CASSFVAGTSGSLFF	TGTGCCAGCAGCTTTGTGGCCGGGACTAGCGGGAGTTTGTTCTTC
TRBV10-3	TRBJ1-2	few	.	CAISDKQESNYGYTF	TGTGCCATCAGCGACAAACAGGAGTCTAACTATGGCTACACCTTC
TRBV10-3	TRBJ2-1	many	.	CAISDSPYNEQFF	TGTGCCATCAGTGACAGCCCCTACAATGAGCAGTTCTTC
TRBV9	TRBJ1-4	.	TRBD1	CASASGGTGVEKLFF	TGTGCCAGCGCTTCGGGGGGGACAGGGGTTGAAAAACTGTTTTTT